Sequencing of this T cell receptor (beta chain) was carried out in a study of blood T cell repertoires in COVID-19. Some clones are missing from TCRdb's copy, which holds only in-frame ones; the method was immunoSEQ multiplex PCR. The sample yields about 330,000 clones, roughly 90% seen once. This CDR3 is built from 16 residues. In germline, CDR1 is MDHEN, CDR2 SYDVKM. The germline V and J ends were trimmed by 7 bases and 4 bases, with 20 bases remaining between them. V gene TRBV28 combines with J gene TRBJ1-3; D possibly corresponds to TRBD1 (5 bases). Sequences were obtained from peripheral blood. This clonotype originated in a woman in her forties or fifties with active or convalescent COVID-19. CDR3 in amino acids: CASTRNGDWAGNTIYF. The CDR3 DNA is TGTGCCAGCACCAGAAACGGGGACTGGGCCGGAAACACCATATATTTT.